The next 32 T cell receptor beta chains were all read from a single sample in a study of T cell responses to AZD1222 COVID-19 vaccine. Assay: immunoSEQ multiplex PCR; the TCRdb copy retains only in-frame clones and omits some. The sample lists roughly 150,000 clones; about 87% were seen once. The sample in question was peripheral blood, obtained 28 days after the second AZD1222 dose. The receptors shown here come from an adult who received the AZD1222 COVID-19 vaccine.

This clone appeared a single time. The genes are TRBV7-2 and TRBJ2-7; the match to TRBD1 covers 7 bases. Per the germline V gene, CDR1 is SGHTA and CDR2 is FQGNSA. Trimming took 4 bases from V and 0 from J; bases not matched to a gene: 6. CDR3 length: 15 residues. This CDR3 reads CASSSGQKRSYEQYF. The CDR3 DNA is TGTGCCAGCAGCTCGGGACAGAAACGCTCCTACGAGCAGTACTTC.

The gene calls are TRBV5-4 and TRBJ2-1, with TRBD2 matching over 11 bases. The CDR3 contains 14 residues. Germline values: CDR1 SGHNT, CDR2 YYREEE (reference sequence). V lost 5 bases to trimming and J lost 9 bases; unmatched junction nucleotides: 7. The CDR3 DNA is TGTGCCAGCAGTTTAGCGGGAGGGAATCGTGAGCAGTTCTTC. Its protein product is CASSLAGGNREQFF.

This clone was counted once. The chain recombines TRBV7-3 with TRBJ2-1, with TRBD2 matching over 7 bases. V lost 3 bases and J lost 5; bases outside the gene matches: 16. CDR3 length equals 18 residues. Looked up from germline, CDR1 is SGHTA and CDR2 is FQGTGA. The CDR3 sequence: CASSFGPSGQWGNNEQFF. CDR3 DNA sequence: TGTGCCAGCAGCTTTGGGCCTAGCGGTCAATGGGGGAACAATGAGCAGTTCTTC.

This chain uses TRBV19 with TRBJ2-7; D is perhaps TRBD1 (6 bases). V lost 6 bases, J lost 6 bases, and 21 bases lay in between. This CDR3 is 15 amino acids long. Germline CDR1 is LNHDA and CDR2 is SQIVND (reference sequence). The CDR3 loop is CASRRRDTGFGEQYF. CDR3 sequence (DNA): TGTGCCAGTAGACGCCGGGACACGGGCTTTGGCGAGCAGTACTTC.

This clone was found once. The gene calls are TRBV18 and TRBJ1-6; D is unresolved. The V gene lost 3 bases and the J gene lost 7 bases, with 13 bases spanning the gap. There are 15 residues in the CDR3. Germline loops: CDR1 KGHSH, CDR2 LQKENI. CDR3 sequence reads: CASSPRDGNNSPLHF. The DNA of the CDR3 is TGTGCCAGCTCACCCCGGGATGGGAACAATTCACCCCTCCACTTT.

There are a few counts of this clone. The rearrangement links TRBV4-1 to TRBJ1-3; 8 bases agree with TRBD1. In germline, CDR1 is MGHRA, CDR2 YSYEKL. Trimming removed 0 bases from V and 0 bases from J; junction bases left unmatched: 4. This CDR3 is built from 17 residues. The CDR3 region has the DNA TGCGCCAGCAGCCAAGAGGGGACAGGACTCTCTGGAAACACCATATATTTT. Encoded protein: CASSQEGTGLSGNTIYF.

The rearrangement joins TRBV27 to TRBJ2-5; D ambiguous. This CDR3 region has 15 residues. The ends were cut back, 4 bases at V and 3 bases at J, with 15 bases in the middle. Germline lookup yields CDR1 MNHEY and CDR2 SMNVEV (reference sequence). This chain's CDR3 is CASSSYGVRKETQYF. The CDR3 region has the DNA TGTGCCAGCAGTTCCTATGGGGTCAGAAAAGAGACCCAGTACTTC.

The chain has TRBV6-2 or TRBV6-3 and TRBJ2-7; TRBD2 aligns across 7 bases. Germline lookup yields CDR1 MNHEY and CDR2 SVGEGT. J gave up 9 bases and V 2 bases, and 7 bases lay outside the gene matches. This CDR3 has 13 residues. Written as DNA, the CDR3 is TGTGCCAGCAGTTACGTGGTAGCGGGCAGGCAGTACTTC. This translates into CASSYVVAGRQYF.

The V call is TRBV28, the J call TRBJ2-7; 8 nucleotides agree with TRBD2. Losses at the gene ends were 10 bases for V and 4 bases for J; bases not matched to a gene: 15. The CDR3 runs 15 residues. CDR1 and CDR2 (germline): MDHEN, SYDVKM. This CDR3 reads CATHGGTSGQYEQYF. CDR3 sequence (DNA): TGTGCCACTCACGGAGGAACTAGCGGACAATACGAGCAGTACTTC.

In its sample, this clone was seen a few times. The genes are TRBV7-9 and TRBJ1-2; D possibly corresponds to TRBD1 (5 bases). Germline V gene data show CDR1 as SEHNR and CDR2 as FQNEAQ (reference sequence). This CDR3 region has 15 residues. Deletions cut 0 bases from V and 2 bases from J, with 10 bases between. The CDR3 here is CASSLAGRVNYGYTF. The CDR3 DNA sequence: TGTGCCAGCAGCTTAGCTGGCAGGGTGAACTATGGCTACACCTTC. Looking up the rest from reference TRBV7-9 and TRBJ1-2 gives the full variable domain: DTGVSQNPRHKITKRGQNVTFRCDPISEHNRLYWYRQTLGQGPEFLTYFQNEAQLEKSRLLSDRFSAERPKGSFSTLEIQRTEQGDSAMYLCASSLAGRVNYGYTFGSGTRLTVV.

V and J are TRBV24-1 and TRBJ2-3, with D tentatively TRBD2 (5 bases). V was shortened by 1 base and J by 1 base, with 20 bases between the two germline ends. Germline lookup yields CDR1 KGHDR and CDR2 SFDVKD. The CDR3 is made up of 19 amino acids. The CDR3 coding sequence is TGTGCCACCAGTGATTTCGCTAGCAACCGTAGACCGGGCACAGATACGCAGTATTTT. Encoded protein: CATSDFASNRRPGTDTQYF.

The genes are TRBV4-2 and TRBJ1-2; no definite D call. The germline V gene encodes CDR1 LGHNA and CDR2 YNFKEQ. The V end was cut by 4 bases, the J end by 4 bases, with 13 bases between. This CDR3 has 14 amino acids. The CDR3: CASSLDSRGYGYTF. The DNA of the CDR3 is TGTGCCAGCAGCCTCGATTCGCGTGGCTATGGCTACACCTTC.

The chain carries TRBV19 and TRBJ1-5; 9 bases agree with TRBD1. Germline V CDR1 and CDR2: LNHDA, SQIVND (reference sequence). CDR3 size: 15 residues. The V segment lost 7 bases and the J segment 0 bases; nucleotides outside the gene matches: 4. This CDR3 reads CASTGTGISNQPQHF. CDR3 nucleotides: TGTGCCAGTACCGGGACAGGGATTAGCAATCAGCCCCAGCATTTT.

CDR3 in amino acids: CASSYPSGAPWSNQPQHF. CDR3 nucleotide sequence: TGTGCCAGCAGTTACCCGTCGGGGGCGCCTTGGTCCAATCAGCCCCAGCATTTT. V and J are TRBV6-2 or TRBV6-3 and TRBJ1-5; maybe TRBD1 (6 bases). The CDR3 loop spans 18 amino acids. Trimming took 2 bases from V and 3 from J, leaving 20 bases between them. The germline CDR1 and CDR2 sequences are MNHEY and SVGEGT.

The chain is built from TRBV11-1 and TRBJ2-2; TRBD2 matches 8 bases. CDR1 is SGHAT and CDR2 is FQDESV in the germline V gene (reference sequence). CDR3 size: 16 residues. V lost 5 bases and J lost 5; bases outside the gene matches: 10. The CDR3 loop is CASSLRTSPRTGELFF. In nucleotides, the CDR3 is TGTGCCAGCAGCCTAAGGACTAGCCCAAGGACCGGGGAGCTGTTTTTT.

The V gene is TRBV5-1, the J gene TRBJ2-1; TRBD1 agrees at 8 bases. Per the germline V gene, CDR1 is SGHRS and CDR2 is YFSETQ. The CDR3 consists of 14 residues. V shed 4 bases, J shed 4 bases, and the junction held 4 bases outside the gene matches. As DNA, the CDR3 is TGCGCCAGCAGCGTGGGACAGGTTTACAATGAGCAGTTCTTC. Protein sequence: CASSVGQVYNEQFF.

V gene TRBV11-1 combines with J gene TRBJ2-1, with unresolved D. Deletions cut 6 bases from V and 4 bases from J, with 13 bases between. This CDR3 has 14 residues. CDR1 and CDR2 from the germline V gene are SGHAT and FQDESV (reference sequence). This CDR3 is CASRPHTAYNEQFF. The CDR3 region has the DNA TGTGCCAGCAGACCGCACACTGCATACAATGAGCAGTTCTTC.

This chain connects TRBV30 to TRBJ2-2; 14 bases fit TRBD2. From germline, CDR1 is GTSNPN and CDR2 SVGIG (reference sequence). V trimming: 3 bases; J trimming: 3 bases; junction bases outside the gene matches: 6. The CDR3 spans 17 residues. As DNA, the CDR3 is TGTGCCTGGAGACGGACTAGCGGGAGGCCCGACACCGGGGAGCTGTTTTTT. Translating gives CAWRRTSGRPDTGELFF. The whole variable domain, filled in from reference TRBV30 and TRBJ2-2, reads SQTIHQWPATLVQPVGSPLSLECTVEGTSNPNLYWYRQAAGRGLQLLFYSVGIGQISSEVPQNLSASRPQDRQFILSSKKLLLSDSGFYLCAWRRTSGRPDTGELFFGEGSRLTVL.

The CDR3 loop is CASTPPATGSGETQYF. CDR3 DNA sequence: TGCGCCAGCACCCCACCAGCTACAGGGAGCGGAGAGACCCAGTACTTC. The rearrangement links TRBV5-1 to TRBJ2-5; tentative D call: TRBD1 (6 bases). V lost 6 bases to trimming and J lost 4 bases, with 22 bases between them. Germline-derived CDR1 and CDR2 are SGHRS and YFSETQ. This CDR3 region has 16 residues.

V is TRBV3-1 (or the pseudogene TRBV3-2) and J is TRBJ2-5, with 8 bases fitting TRBD2. The CDR3 extends over 15 amino acids. The V gene's germline CDR1 is LGHDT and CDR2 YNNKEL (reference sequence). The J segment lost 8 bases and the V segment lost 2 bases, leaving 10 bases of the junction unmatched. Here the CDR3 reads CASSQPLAARHTQYF. In DNA, the CDR3 is TGTGCCAGCAGCCAACCACTAGCGGCCAGGCATACCCAGTACTTC.

Details on this clone: The same CDR3 can be traced to other DNA sequences in this sample. The genes are TRBV10-3 and TRBJ2-3; 10 bases fit TRBD1. The CDR3 has 14 amino acids. J lost 3 bases, V lost 6 bases, and 3 bases had no gene match. CDR1 is ENHRY, CDR2 SYGVKD, per germline. The CDR3 DNA follows: TGTGCCATCAGACCGGGACAGGGGACAGATACGCAGTATTTT. Amino acids: CAIRPGQGTDTQYF.

This clone was found once. This sequence joins TRBV2 and TRBJ2-1; perhaps TRBD2 as D (5 bases). V lost 6 bases, J lost 14 bases, and 20 bases lay in between. Germline CDR1 and CDR2: SNHLY and FYNNEI. CDR3 length equals 13 residues. DNA for the CDR3: TGTGCCAGCAGAGAGGACTCCGGTCGGGTCGAGTTCTTC. Encoded protein: CASREDSGRVEFF.

This chain joins TRBV6-5 and TRBJ1-1; 11 bases match TRBD1. After removal of 2 bases from V and 5 bases from J, the junction contained 7 bases not matched to a gene. CDR1 is MNHEY, CDR2 SVGAGI, per germline. This CDR3 has 16 amino acids. CDR3 protein: CASSYRGTGGQTEAFF. Here the CDR3 DNA reads TGTGCCAGCAGTTACCGCGGGACAGGGGGGCAAACTGAAGCTTTCTTT.

This rearrangement joins TRBV29-1 to TRBJ2-1; 10 bases match TRBD2. This CDR3 has 15 amino acids. Per germline, CDR1 SQVTM and CDR2 ANQGSEA. Unmatched junction bases numbered 13, after V lost 6 bases and J lost 8 bases. CDR3 region: CSVPNRIAGGDEQFF. CDR3 nucleotides: TGCAGCGTCCCCAATCGGATAGCGGGAGGCGATGAGCAGTTCTTC.

The genes are TRBV28 and TRBJ1-5; 7 bases fit TRBD1. The CDR3 contains 14 residues. V lost 6 bases and J lost 1; bases outside the gene matches: 3. Germline V gene lookup returns CDR1 MDHEN and CDR2 SYDVKM. The CDR3 sequence: CASSQTGSNQPQHF. CDR3 DNA: TGTGCCAGCAGCCAGACAGGGAGCAATCAGCCCCAGCATTTT.

This clone is a singleton in its sample. The V gene is TRBV6-2 or TRBV6-3, the J gene TRBJ2-3; a possible D gene is TRBD2 (6 bases). CDR3 length: 15 residues. The germline V gene encodes CDR1 MNHEY and CDR2 SVGEGT. Trimming shortened V by 4 bases and J by 0 bases, and 11 bases separated the two germline ends. CDR3 DNA: TGTGCCAGCAGTTGGATAGCGGCTAGCACAGATACGCAGTATTTT. Amino acid sequence: CASSWIAASTDTQYF.

The V and J genes are TRBV19 and TRBJ1-1; maybe TRBD1 (6 bases). V lost 3 bases and J lost 0, with 11 bases in between. Germline-derived CDR1 and CDR2 are LNHDA and SQIVND (reference sequence). The CDR3 has 15 residues. CDR3: CASSMMWGLNTEAFF. The CDR3 DNA reads as TGTGCCAGTAGTATGATGTGGGGGCTGAACACTGAAGCTTTCTTT. The variable domain in full, with the rest retrieved from reference TRBV19 and TRBJ1-1, is DGGITQSPKYLFRKEGQNVTLSCEQNLNHDAMYWYRQDPGQGLRLIYYSQIVNDFQKGDIAEGYSVSREKKESFPLTVTSAQKNPTAFYLCASSMMWGLNTEAFFGQGTRLTVV.

The rearrangement uses TRBV7-9 and TRBJ1-2, with a weak D call TRBD1 (5 bases). The germline CDR1 and CDR2 sequences are SEHNR and FQNEAQ (reference sequence). This CDR3 is 17 amino acids long. Trimming cost V 3 bases and J 0 bases, with 17 bases left between them. CDR3 amino acids: CASSLGGNKRSNYGYTF. CDR3 DNA sequence: TGTGCCAGCAGCTTGGGGGGGAACAAAAGGTCTAACTATGGCTACACCTTC.

V is TRBV24-1 and J is TRBJ2-5; 7 bases agree with TRBD1. V lost 5 bases and J lost 2; bases outside the gene matches: 10. Germline V gene data show CDR1 as KGHDR and CDR2 as SFDVKD. The length of the CDR3 is 16 residues. CDR3 DNA: TGTGCCACCAGTGCATCGGAACAGGGGATTCAAGAGACCCAGTACTTC. Translating it yields CATSASEQGIQETQYF.

The V gene is TRBV7-2, the J gene TRBJ1-5; no clear D gene. Germline loops: CDR1 SGHTA, CDR2 FQGNSA. Trimming removed 1 base from V and 6 bases from J, with 10 bases in between. This CDR3 comprises 14 residues. CDR3 DNA: TGTGCCAGCAGCTTAGGGGCAGTTGGTCAGCCCCAGCATTTT. It is translated as CASSLGAVGQPQHF.

The rearrangement uses TRBV6-6 and TRBJ2-7; unclear D gene. Germline V gene data show CDR1 as MNHNY and CDR2 as SVGAGI (reference sequence). This CDR3 contains 11 residues. Trimming took off 4 bases at V and 3 bases at J, with 4 bases between the two ends. CDR3 nucleotides: TGTGCCAGCAGTTTGGACTACGAGCAGTACTTC. This codes for CASSLDYEQYF.

This chain links TRBV7-6 with TRBJ2-7, with TRBD1 matching over 7 bases. Trimming cost V 5 bases and J 10 bases; bases outside gene matches: 8. The germline V gene has CDR1 SGHVS and CDR2 FNYEAQ. This CDR3 is built from 12 residues. As DNA, the CDR3 is TGTGCCAGCAGCCACCGGGACAGAGAACAGTACTTC. Translation gives CASSHRDREQYF.